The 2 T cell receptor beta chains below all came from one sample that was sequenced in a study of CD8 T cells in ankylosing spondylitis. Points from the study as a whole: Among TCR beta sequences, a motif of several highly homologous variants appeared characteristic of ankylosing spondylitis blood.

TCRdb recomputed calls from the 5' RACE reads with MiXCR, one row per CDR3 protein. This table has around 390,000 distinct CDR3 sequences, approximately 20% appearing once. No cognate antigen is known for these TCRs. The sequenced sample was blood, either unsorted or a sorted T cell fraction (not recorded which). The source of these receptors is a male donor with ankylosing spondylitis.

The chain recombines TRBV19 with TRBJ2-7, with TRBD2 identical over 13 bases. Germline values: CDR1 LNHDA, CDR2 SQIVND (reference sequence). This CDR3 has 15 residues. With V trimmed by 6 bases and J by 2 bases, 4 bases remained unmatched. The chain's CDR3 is CASSRTSGGPYEQYF. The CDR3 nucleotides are TGTGCCAGTAGCCGGACTAGCGGGGGACCCTACGAGCAGTACTTC. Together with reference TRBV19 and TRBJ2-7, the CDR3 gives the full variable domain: DGGITQSPKYLFRKEGQNVTLSCEQNLNHDAMYWYRQDPGQGLRLIYYSQIVNDFQKGDIAEGYSVSREKKESFPLTVTSAQKNPTAFYLCASSRTSGGPYEQYFGPGTRLTVT.

CDR3 sequence reads: CASSQLRTGYTGELFF. The CDR3, as DNA: TGTGCCAGCAGCCAATTAAGGACAGGGTACACCGGGGAGCTGTTTTTT. The chain carries TRBV3-1 and TRBJ2-2; the match to TRBD1 covers 8 bases. Germline-derived CDR1 and CDR2 are LGHDT and YNNKEL (reference sequence). The J segment lost 3 bases and the V segment lost 2 bases, leaving 5 bases of the junction unmatched. This CDR3 is 16 amino acids long.